There are a few counts of the clone carrying this T cell receptor beta chain. The antigen remains unidentified. This sample was taken from a study of cytomegalovirus exposure and HLA in healthy donors. Vbeta (60) and Jbeta (13) primers were used in the PCR. Sequenced by immunoSEQ multiplex PCR; TCRdb stores in-frame clones only, minus some. The sample has about 140,000 clones, 70% seen once; the top ten hold roughly 2%. Findings and limits, study-wide: A later analysis linked some 17,000 TCR beta sequences to HLA alleles at 0.05 false discovery rate.

What was sequenced was PBMCs. The sequence derives from a woman aged 55-70 years in good health and CMV-seropositive.

CDR3 residues: CASSMTSGPTGELFF. The CDR3 nucleotides read TGCGCCAGCAGCATGACTAGCGGCCCCACCGGGGAGCTGTTTTTT. This chain connects TRBV5-1 to TRBJ2-2, with 9 bases that match TRBD2. This CDR3 spans 15 amino acids. The J segment lost 4 bases and the V segment lost 4 bases, leaving 5 bases of the junction unmatched. Germline lookup yields CDR1 SGHRS and CDR2 YFSETQ.